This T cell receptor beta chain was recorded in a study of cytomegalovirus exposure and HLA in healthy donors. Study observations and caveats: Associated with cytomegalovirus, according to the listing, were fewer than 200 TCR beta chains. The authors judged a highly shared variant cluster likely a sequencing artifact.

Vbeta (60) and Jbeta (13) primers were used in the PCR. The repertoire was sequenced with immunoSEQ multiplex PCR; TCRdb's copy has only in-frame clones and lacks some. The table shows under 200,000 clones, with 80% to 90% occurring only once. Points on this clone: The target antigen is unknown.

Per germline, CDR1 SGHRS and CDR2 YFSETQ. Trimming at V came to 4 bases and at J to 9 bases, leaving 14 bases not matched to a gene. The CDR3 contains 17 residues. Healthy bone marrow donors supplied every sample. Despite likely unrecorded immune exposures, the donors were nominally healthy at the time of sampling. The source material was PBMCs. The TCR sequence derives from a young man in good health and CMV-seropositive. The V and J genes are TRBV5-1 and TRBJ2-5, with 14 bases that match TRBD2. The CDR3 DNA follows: TGCGCCAGCAGCCCACCGGGACTAGCGGGGGCCTCCCGGGCCCAGTACTTC. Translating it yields CASSPPGLAGASRAQYF.